What follows are 25 T cell receptor beta chains derived from one specimen sequenced in a study of Ad26.COV2.S vaccination and SARS-CoV-2 variants. Produced via immunoSEQ multiplex PCR; TCRdb's table is partial and in-frame only. The table has 100,000 or so clones, roughly 75% seen once. Source: peripheral blood, taken after recovery from COVID-19. The receptors were sampled from a human donor who had recovered from COVID-19.

This chain uses TRBV7-2 with TRBJ2-1; D unresolved. CDR3 length: 12 residues. V lost 5 bases and J lost 7, with 9 bases in between. CDR1 is SGHTA, CDR2 FQGNSA, per germline. The CDR3: CASSRTGNEQFF. DNA for the CDR3: TGTGCCAGCAGCCGAACCGGGAATGAGCAGTTCTTC. Using reference TRBV7-2 and TRBJ2-1 for the parts outside the CDR3, the full variable domain is GAGVSQSPSNKVTEKGKDVELRCDPISGHTALYWYRQSLGQGLEFLIYFQGNSAPDKSGLPSDRFSAERTGGSVSTLTIQRTQQEDSAVYLCASSRTGNEQFFGPGTRLTVL.

The chain joins TRBV3-1 (or the pseudogene TRBV3-2) to TRBJ2-2, with 10 bases lining up with TRBD2. Germline assignment: CDR1 LGHDT and CDR2 YNNKEL (reference sequence). This CDR3 is 16 amino acids long. J gave up 6 bases and V 6 bases, and 10 bases lay outside the gene matches. The CDR3 nucleotides read TGTGCCAGCAGTCCGGATGCAGCGGGGGGGTCCGGGGAGCTGTTTTTT. It translates to CASSPDAAGGSGELFF.

This chain joins TRBV7-2 and TRBJ1-2; no clear D gene. Germline-derived CDR1 and CDR2 are SGHTA and FQGNSA. V shed 0 bases and J shed 2 bases, with 10 bases lying between them. The CDR3 consists of 15 residues. CDR3 protein: CASSLAIRRNYGYTF. The CDR3 nucleotides are TGTGCCAGCAGCTTAGCGATACGGAGGAACTATGGCTACACCTTC.

Only one count was recorded for this clone. This chain connects TRBV5-1 to TRBJ2-1, with TRBD1 as a possible D gene (6 bases). Looked up from germline, CDR1 is SGHRS and CDR2 is YFSETQ. The CDR3 is 15 residues long. V was trimmed by 0 bases and J by 8 bases, leaving 15 bases between them. The CDR3 DNA sequence: TGCGCCAGCAGCTTGGGGACAGCCCGCGTAGATGAGCAGTTCTTC. Translation gives CASSLGTARVDEQFF.

The chain uses TRBV27 and TRBJ2-7, with D possibly TRBD1 on 6 matching bases. The CDR3 covers 13 residues. The germline V gene encodes CDR1 MNHEY and CDR2 SMNVEV (reference sequence). Trimming took 5 bases from V and 1 from J, leaving 9 bases between them. CDR3 region: CASSTDRSYEQYF. The DNA for the CDR3 is TGTGCCAGCAGTACCGACAGGTCCTACGAGCAGTACTTC.

This chain joins TRBV28 and TRBJ1-3; a weak D match, TRBD1 (6 bases). Germline-derived CDR1 and CDR2 are MDHEN and SYDVKM. The V gene lost 8 bases and the J gene lost 0 bases, with 11 bases spanning the gap. This CDR3 comprises 14 residues. CDR3 DNA: TGTGCCAGCCACACAGGGAGCTCTGGAAACACCATATATTTT. Translation gives CASHTGSSGNTIYF.

The CDR3, as DNA: TGTGCCATCAGTGAGTCGACAGGGGGCAGTACTGAAGCTTTCTTT. This gives the protein CAISESTGGSTEAFF. This chain links TRBV10-3 with TRBJ1-1, with 10 bases aligning to TRBD1. The length of the CDR3 is 15 residues. The V and J ends lost 0 bases and 5 bases, in that order; junction bases with no gene match: 3. Per the germline V gene, CDR1 is ENHRY and CDR2 is SYGVKD.

The J gene is TRBJ2-3, the V gene TRBV2; D gene uncertain. The CDR3 length is 12 residues. Trimming removed 10 bases from V and 2 bases from J, with 10 bases in between. Germline V gives CDR1 SNHLY, CDR2 FYNNEI. DNA of the CDR3: TGTGCCACGGGCCCCCACACAGATACGCAGTATTTT. This encodes CATGPHTDTQYF.

This rearrangement joins TRBV5-1 to TRBJ2-7; TRBD1 aligns across 8 bases. V shed 0 bases, J shed 1 base, and the junction held 6 bases outside the gene matches. Per germline, CDR1 SGHRS and CDR2 YFSETQ. The CDR3 spans 16 residues. CDR3 DNA: TGCGCCAGCAGCTTGGCGTGGACAGGGCTATCCTACGAGCAGTACTTC. Translating it yields CASSLAWTGLSYEQYF.

V and J are TRBV5-1 and TRBJ1-1; 8 positions match TRBD1. The CDR3 has 15 residues. V was clipped by 1 base and J by 1 base; unmatched bases: 3. Germline V CDR1 and CDR2: SGHRS, YFSETQ. CDR3 loop: CASSLFDRGNTEAFF. CDR3 in DNA: TGCGCCAGCAGCTTGTTCGACAGGGGGAACACTGAAGCTTTCTTT.

This chain joins TRBV11-3 and TRBJ2-7; TRBD1 agrees at 9 bases. Germline CDR1 is SGHNT and CDR2 is YENEEA. After removal of 0 bases from V and 2 bases from J, the junction contained 2 bases not matched to a gene. CDR3 length equals 15 residues. The DNA of the CDR3 is TGTGCCAGCAGCTTAGACCGGGACAGGGCCTACGAGCAGTACTTC. Protein product: CASSLDRDRAYEQYF.

The gene calls are TRBV19 and TRBJ2-5, with 10 bases lining up with TRBD2. In germline, CDR1 is LNHDA, CDR2 SQIVND (reference sequence). V trimming: 3 bases; J trimming: 1 base; junction bases outside the gene matches: 5. CDR3 size: 16 residues. The CDR3: CASSMLLAGAQETQYF. In DNA form, the CDR3 reads TGTGCCAGTAGTATGCTTCTAGCGGGGGCCCAAGAGACCCAGTACTTC. The full variable domain, completed using reference TRBV19 and TRBJ2-5, is DGGITQSPKYLFRKEGQNVTLSCEQNLNHDAMYWYRQDPGQGLRLIYYSQIVNDFQKGDIAEGYSVSREKKESFPLTVTSAQKNPTAFYLCASSMLLAGAQETQYFGPGTRLLVL.

The count of this clone is one. The gene calls are TRBV6-5 and TRBJ1-2; the D gene is possibly TRBD1 (5 bases). The CDR3 spans 13 residues. V lost 7 bases to trimming and J lost 4 bases, with 13 bases between them. Germline CDR1 reads MNHEY; CDR2 reads SVGAGI. In DNA, the CDR3 is TGTGCCAGCACTACAGGAGGACTCTATGGCTACACCTTC. Its translation: CASTTGGLYGYTF.

This clone has just a few counts. The chain combines TRBV6-2 or TRBV6-3 with TRBJ2-7; D gene ambiguous. CDR1 and CDR2 (germline): MNHEY, SVGEGT. The germline V and J ends were trimmed by 4 bases and 6 bases, with 7 bases remaining between them. The CDR3 extends over 11 amino acids. CDR3 nucleotide sequence: TGTGCCAGCAGTTCCTCATTCGAGCAGTACTTC. It codes for CASSSSFEQYF.

The V call is TRBV7-2, the J call TRBJ2-3; tentatively, D is TRBD1 (5 bases). Germline V lookup: CDR1 SGHTA, CDR2 FQGNSA. The CDR3 totals 15 residues. V was pared by 5 bases and J by 1 base, with 13 bases between. CDR3 sequence (DNA): TGTGCCAGCAGCCCTCAGGGTTCGGGCACAGATACGCAGTATTTT. Protein product: CASSPQGSGTDTQYF.

The gene calls are TRBV10-1 and TRBJ2-5; D remains ambiguous. Germline CDR1 and CDR2: WNHNN and SYGVQD (reference sequence). The V end lost 8 bases, the J end lost 4 bases, and 14 bases lay between the germline ends. The CDR3 contains 13 residues. CDR3 DNA: TGCGCCAGCCCCAGGAGCGTGGGAGAGACCCAGTACTTC. Protein sequence: CASPRSVGETQYF.

The chain combines TRBV11-2 with TRBJ2-7; no clear D gene. CDR3 length: 14 residues. Germline-derived CDR1 and CDR2 are SGHAT and FQNNGV. V lost 1 base, J lost 6 bases, and 13 bases lay in between. CDR3 in amino acids: CASSLVTGSSEQYF. DNA for the CDR3: TGTGCCAGCAGCTTAGTCACGGGTTCAAGCGAGCAGTACTTC.

This rearrangement joins TRBV5-1 to TRBJ1-5; D uncertain. The V and J ends lost 0 bases and 7 bases respectively, with 11 bases between them. CDR1 and CDR2 (germline): SGHRS, YFSETQ. This CDR3 spans 14 amino acids. In DNA form, the CDR3 reads TGCGCCAGCAGCTTGGGACAAGGAAGCCAGCCCCAGCATTTT. This encodes CASSLGQGSQPQHF. The full variable domain, its missing parts supplied by reference TRBV5-1 and TRBJ1-5, is KAGVTQTPRYLIKTRGQQVTLSCSPISGHRSVSWYQQTPGQGLQFLFEYFSETQRNKGNFPGRFSGRQFSNSRSEMNVSTLELGDSALYLCASSLGQGSQPQHFGDGTRLSIL.

The genes are TRBV7-2 and TRBJ1-2; 7 bases map to TRBD1. Germline CDR1 and CDR2: SGHTA and FQGNSA. This CDR3 is 15 amino acids long. The junction had 10 bases not matched to a gene; V was cut back by 5 bases and J by 4 bases. Written as DNA, the CDR3 is TGTGCCAGCAGCGAAGACAGGGTGCGGGCCTATGGCTACACCTTC. Its protein product is CASSEDRVRAYGYTF.

This rearrangement joins TRBV4-1 to TRBJ2-5; unclear D gene. V lost 0 bases and J 5 bases, leaving 10 bases between the germline ends. The germline V gene encodes CDR1 MGHRA and CDR2 YSYEKL. There are 14 residues in the CDR3. The CDR3 nucleotides read TGCGCCAGCAGCCAAGAATGGCCTGCCGAGACCCAGTACTTC. Its protein is CASSQEWPAETQYF.

This sequence joins TRBV13 and TRBJ1-1; D is possibly TRBD1 (6 bases). Germline CDR1 and CDR2: PRHDT and FYEKMQ (reference sequence). This CDR3 is 14 amino acids long. V gave up 5 bases and J gave up 5 bases, with 15 bases separating them. The CDR3 coding sequence is TGTGCCAGCAGCAACCAGGGGAGGGGGACTGAAGCTTTCTTT. Translating gives CASSNQGRGTEAFF.

The rearrangement uses TRBV20-1 and TRBJ2-1, with D unresolved. The CDR3 is made up of 11 amino acids. V shed 3 bases and J shed 8 bases, with 8 bases lying between them. The V gene's germline CDR1 is DFQATT and CDR2 SNEGSKA (reference sequence). The CDR3 DNA follows: TGCAGTGCTAGTCCCGACCATGAGCAGTTCTTC. Its protein product is CSASPDHEQFF.

The chain links TRBV7-2 to TRBJ1-5, with 9 bases that match TRBD1. Germline loops: CDR1 SGHTA, CDR2 FQGNSA. Losses at the gene ends were 1 base for V and 5 bases for J; bases not matched to a gene: 0. This CDR3 comprises 14 residues. CDR3 DNA: TGTGCCAGCAGCTTAGGACAGGGGGATCAGCCCCAGCATTTT. Translating it yields CASSLGQGDQPQHF.

In this sample, this clone turned up a few times. The J gene is TRBJ2-7, the V gene TRBV20-1, with D possibly TRBD1 on 5 matching bases. Germline lookup yields CDR1 DFQATT and CDR2 SNEGSKA (reference sequence). V lost 6 bases, J lost 6 bases, and 9 bases lay in between. CDR3 length: 10 residues. The CDR3 spells CSAEGAEQYF. The CDR3 nucleotides read TGCAGTGCAGAAGGGGCCGAGCAGTACTTC.

As DNA, the CDR3 is TGTGCCAGCAGCCCACTCGACAGCGCCCATGGCTACACCTTC. Encoded protein: CASSPLDSAHGYTF. The V call is TRBV5-4, the J call TRBJ1-2; D may be TRBD1 (5 bases). Trimming took off 4 bases at V and 6 bases at J, with 16 bases between the two ends. The CDR3 runs 14 residues. Per germline, CDR1 SGHNT and CDR2 YYREEE (reference sequence).